This passage covers 23 T cell receptor beta chains from one sample sequenced in a study of cytomegalovirus exposure and HLA in healthy donors. PCR primers comprised 60 Vbeta and 13 Jbeta primers. Using immunoSEQ multiplex PCR, the repertoire was profiled, and TCRdb retains in-frame clones only, with some absent. The table records 80,000 to 95,000 clones, about 76% of them present only once. The sample consisted of PBMCs. The receptors were sampled from a middle-aged woman in good health and CMV-seropositive.

V and J are TRBV19 and TRBJ1-6; 7 bases agree with TRBD1. J gave up 5 bases and V 1 base, and 2 bases lay outside the gene matches. CDR1 and CDR2 from the germline V gene are LNHDA and SQIVND (reference sequence). This CDR3 region has 15 residues. As DNA, the CDR3 is TGTGCCAGTAGTATAGCCACAGGGGATAATTCACCCCTCCACTTT. As protein: CASSIATGDNSPLHF.

This chain connects TRBV5-1 to TRBJ1-2, with 8 positions matching TRBD1. Germline V gene sequence: CDR1 SGHRS, CDR2 YFSETQ. V lost 0 bases to trimming and J lost 5 bases; unmatched junction nucleotides: 3. There are 14 residues in the CDR3. The CDR3 DNA reads TGCGCCAGCAGCTTGGGACAGGGGCGGTATGGCTACACCTTC. Amino acid sequence: CASSLGQGRYGYTF.

The chain uses TRBV9 and TRBJ1-6, with 7 bases matching TRBD1. With 4 bases clipped from V and 8 bases from J, the junction kept 9 bases outside the gene matches. The CDR3 is 15 amino acids. Germline V gene data show CDR1 as SGDLS and CDR2 as YYNGEE. The CDR3: CASSPTGAVDSPLHF. CDR3 in DNA: TGTGCCAGCAGCCCCACAGGGGCGGTAGATTCACCCCTCCACTTT.

This clone occurred once. The chain employs TRBV9 and TRBJ1-4; D not resolved. V was trimmed by 4 bases and J by 8 bases, leaving 18 bases between them. The CDR3 contains 15 residues. Germline V gene data show CDR1 as SGDLS and CDR2 as YYNGEE. The CDR3 protein is CASSSRIEEGEKLFF. The CDR3 DNA sequence: TGTGCCAGCAGCTCAAGAATCGAGGAAGGCGAAAAACTGTTTTTT.

This clone was seen a few times. The V gene is TRBV10-2, the J gene TRBJ1-1; no reliable D call. With 7 bases removed from V and 1 base from J, the gap between germline ends came to 10 bases. CDR1 and CDR2 from the germline V gene are WSHSY and SAAADI. CDR3 length: 13 residues. As DNA, the CDR3 is TGCGCCAGCACCCAAAGCGGGAACACTGAAGCTTTCTTT. It yields the protein CASTQSGNTEAFF.

This clone was observed a handful of times. The chain carries TRBV5-1 and TRBJ2-1; weak D call: TRBD1 (5 bases). CDR3 size: 14 residues. Germline-derived CDR1 and CDR2 are SGHRS and YFSETQ. V was clipped by 4 bases and J by 14 bases, with 22 bases between them. CDR3: CASSTLGDRDQKFF. CDR3 coding DNA: TGCGCCAGCAGCACGTTAGGGGATCGAGATCAGAAGTTCTTC.

The rearrangement joins TRBV5-6 to TRBJ1-1; tentative D call: TRBD1 (6 bases). The CDR3 contains 14 residues. Trimming stripped 4 bases from V and 7 bases from J, with 17 bases between. From germline, CDR1 is SGHDT and CDR2 YYEEEE. CDR3 in DNA: TGTGCCAGCAGCGTCCCCAGGGGCGGACTTGAAGCTTTCTTT. It specifies CASSVPRGGLEAFF.

The J gene is TRBJ1-2, the V gene TRBV4-3; 8 bases fit TRBD1. CDR3 length equals 14 residues. The V and J ends lost 4 bases and 4 bases, in that order; junction bases with no gene match: 5. CDR1 LGHNA and CDR2 YSLEER come from the germline V gene. The CDR3 is CASSPSTGGYGYTF. The CDR3 DNA sequence: TGCGCCAGCAGCCCATCAACAGGGGGCTATGGCTACACCTTC.

This chain connects TRBV11-1 to TRBJ2-1; D ambiguous. Looked up from germline, CDR1 is SGHAT and CDR2 is FQDESV (reference sequence). The CDR3 is 12 amino acids. V lost 1 base and J lost 15, with 13 bases in between. CDR3 DNA sequence: TGTGCCAGCAGCTTAGACCGGGTTGAGACGTTCTTC. Translating it yields CASSLDRVETFF.

This clone was detected only once. The gene calls are TRBV15 and TRBJ1-1; a weak D match, TRBD1 (5 bases). Germline CDR1 reads LNHNV; CDR2 reads YYDKDF (reference sequence). With 3 bases removed from V and 5 bases from J, the gap between germline ends came to 16 bases. This CDR3 has 15 amino acids. The DNA of the CDR3 is TGTGCCACCAGCAGGGGGGAGGGGAGGAGGACTGAAGCTTTCTTT. It encodes CATSRGEGRRTEAFF.

At least ten counts were recorded for this clone. The rearrangement uses TRBV6-1 and TRBJ2-1, with 8 bases identical to TRBD2. The germline V gene encodes CDR1 MNHNS and CDR2 SASEGT. This CDR3 is 15 amino acids long. J lost 4 bases, V lost 4 bases, and 6 bases had no gene match. The CDR3 bases are TGTGCCAGCAGTGTGACAGCGGGGGCTTACAATGAGCAGTTCTTC. Translated, it gives CASSVTAGAYNEQFF.

This chain connects TRBV18 to TRBJ2-7, with a possible D match to TRBD1 (5 bases). Trimming took 3 bases from V and 4 from J, leaving 16 bases between them. This CDR3 has 15 residues. Germline assignment: CDR1 KGHSH and CDR2 LQKENI. CDR3 sequence (DNA): TGTGCCAGCTCACCCGCGGTAACAGGCTTATACGAGCAGTACTTC. This translates into CASSPAVTGLYEQYF.

V gene TRBV27 combines with J gene TRBJ1-1; D is unclear. With 2 bases removed from V and 3 bases from J, the gap between germline ends came to 7 bases. This CDR3 spans 13 amino acids. The germline V gene has CDR1 MNHEY and CDR2 SMNVEV (reference sequence). The CDR3, as DNA: TGTGCCAGCAGTTTAAAGAGGGACACTGAAGCTTTCTTT. It specifies CASSLKRDTEAFF.

The V and J genes are TRBV6-1 and TRBJ1-2; D gene unclear. Germline V gene data show CDR1 as MNHNS and CDR2 as SASEGT. The CDR3 extends over 11 amino acids. The V end was cut by 6 bases, the J end by 8 bases, with 10 bases between. The CDR3, as DNA: TGTGCCAGCAGGCCATGGGAGGGCTACACCTTC. This translates into CASRPWEGYTF.

The gene calls are TRBV6-1 and TRBJ2-7; 11 bases are a match to TRBD1. The junction had 6 bases not matched to a gene; V was cut back by 2 bases and J by 0 bases. The CDR3 extends over 17 amino acids. Per the germline V gene, CDR1 is MNHNS and CDR2 is SASEGT. CDR3 residues: CASSERGQGVSSYEQYF. The CDR3, as DNA: TGTGCCAGCAGTGAACGGGGACAGGGGGTCAGCTCCTACGAGCAGTACTTC.

The chain carries TRBV6-6 and TRBJ1-1; D possibly corresponds to TRBD1 (5 bases). The length of the CDR3 is 13 residues. From germline, CDR1 is MNHNY and CDR2 SVGAGI (reference sequence). V gave up 8 bases and J gave up 6 bases, with 16 bases separating them. In DNA form, the CDR3 reads TGTGCCAGCCCCCCGGAGGGGACTCCTGAAGCTTTCTTT. The encoded protein is CASPPEGTPEAFF.

The genes are TRBV28 and TRBJ2-7; perhaps TRBD2 as D (6 bases). In germline, CDR1 is MDHEN, CDR2 SYDVKM. The V and J ends lost 7 bases and 4 bases respectively, with 20 bases between them. The CDR3 extends over 15 amino acids. The CDR3 DNA is TGTGCCAGCACCGTAGGGCCGGGACTCTTATACGAGCAGTACTTC. As protein: CASTVGPGLLYEQYF.

V and J are TRBV4-2 and TRBJ1-2; TRBD1 aligns across 7 bases. In germline, CDR1 is LGHNA, CDR2 YNFKEQ. V gave up 1 base and J gave up 2 bases; unmatched junction bases: 1. The CDR3 loop spans 14 amino acids. The DNA of the CDR3 is TGTGCCAGCAGCCAAGGGGGACAGAACTATGGCTACACCTTC. This encodes CASSQGGQNYGYTF.

The CDR3 sequence: CASTLRRQLYSYEQYF. The CDR3 DNA reads TGTGCCAGTACCCTCCGGAGACAGCTTTACTCCTACGAGCAGTACTTC. This chain uses TRBV19 with TRBJ2-7; tentatively, D is TRBD1 (5 bases). This CDR3 has 16 residues. CDR1 is LNHDA, CDR2 SQIVND, per germline (reference sequence). V lost 7 bases, J lost 0 bases, and 19 bases lay in between. Together with reference TRBV19 and TRBJ2-7, the CDR3 gives the full variable domain: DGGITQSPKYLFRKEGQNVTLSCEQNLNHDAMYWYRQDPGQGLRLIYYSQIVNDFQKGDIAEGYSVSREKKESFPLTVTSAQKNPTAFYLCASTLRRQLYSYEQYFGPGTRLTVT.

The CDR3 nucleotides are TGTGCTAGTGGTTTTCCGGGACAGGGTCGGGCTGGAAACACCATATATTTT. Encoded protein: CASGFPGQGRAGNTIYF. The chain joins TRBV12-5 to TRBJ1-3, with 9 bases lining up with TRBD1. This CDR3 region has 17 residues. The junction had 8 bases not matched to a gene; V was cut back by 3 bases and J by 2 bases. CDR1 is LGHNT and CDR2 is FRNRAP in the germline V gene. Complete variable domain (other parts from reference TRBV12-5 and TRBJ1-3): DARVTQTPRHKVTEMGQEVTMRCQPILGHNTVFWYRQTMMQGLELLAYFRNRAPLDDSGMPKDRFSAEMPDATLATLKIQPSEPRDSAVYFCASGFPGQGRAGNTIYFGEGSWLTVV.

This clone came up a few times. The rearrangement joins TRBV9 to TRBJ1-2; D possibly corresponds to TRBD1 (6 bases). This CDR3 contains 15 residues. Deletions cut 2 bases from V and 5 bases from J, with 16 bases between. Germline lookup yields CDR1 SGDLS and CDR2 YYNGEE. This chain's CDR3 is CASSVEQGLGYGYTF. DNA for the CDR3: TGTGCCAGCAGCGTCGAACAGGGCTTAGGATATGGCTACACCTTC. The complete variable domain, with remaining parts taken from reference TRBV9 and TRBJ1-2, reads DSGVTQTPKHLITATGQRVTLRCSPRSGDLSVYWYQQSLDQGLQFLIQYYNGEERAKGNILERFSAQQFPDLHSELNLSSLELGDSALYFCASSVEQGLGYGYTFGSGTRLTVV.

The rearrangement joins TRBV7-2 to TRBJ2-3; TRBD2 matches 8 bases. Per the germline V gene, CDR1 is SGHTA and CDR2 is FQGNSA. The J segment lost 5 bases and the V segment lost 0 bases, leaving 7 bases of the junction unmatched. The CDR3 runs 16 residues. CDR3 in amino acids: CASSLALSGGGDTQYF. The CDR3 bases are TGTGCCAGCAGCTTAGCGCTGAGCGGGGGTGGAGATACGCAGTATTTT.

CDR3 in DNA: TGTGCCAGCAGCTTGACAGGGTTCGGCGTAAGGGGGTGGTTCTTC. It specifies CASSLTGFGVRGWFF. The chain couples TRBV5-4 to TRBJ2-1, with a tentative D call TRBD1 (6 bases). CDR1 and CDR2 (germline): SGHNT, YYREEE (reference sequence). V shed 1 base and J shed 15 bases, with 23 bases lying between them. CDR3 length: 15 amino acids.